The entry that follows covers one TCR beta chain sequence. This specimen belongs to a study of CD8+ T cells in alopecia areata. After isolation, RNA underwent reverse transcription to generate cDNA as the sequencing template. Method: immunoSEQ multiplex PCR; TCRdb's copy keeps in-frame clones and lacks some. The sample lists 65,000 to 90,000 clones, 51% occurring once. Between the trimmed V and J ends, which lost 4 bases and 3 bases, there was a span of 16 bases. The CDR3 runs 15 residues. Germline V gene lookup returns CDR1 MDHEN and CDR2 SYDVKM. Sequencing was done on a sample of NKG2D-high CD8+ T cells sorted from blood. The clonotype comes from a human donor with alopecia areata. This chain uses TRBV28 with TRBJ2-7, with a weak D call TRBD1 (6 bases). Here the CDR3 reads CASSWVGHTLYEQYF. Here the CDR3 DNA reads TGTGCCAGCAGTTGGGTGGGACACACCCTCTACGAGCAGTACTTC.